Below are 4 T cell receptor beta chains sequenced from a single sample in a study of cytomegalovirus exposure and HLA in healthy donors. This PCR relied on a set of 60 Vbeta primers and 13 Jbeta primers. The table came from immunoSEQ multiplex PCR; TCRdb's copy has only in-frame clones and leaves some out. The profile shows under 200,000 clones, 60% to 80% of them singletons. Source material: PBMCs. The receptors stem from a woman aged 40 to 50 in good health and CMV-seropositive.

This clone was picked up a small number of times. The CDR3 DNA sequence: TGTGCCAGTAGTATTTCATTCTTAGAGAACAATGAGCAGTTCTTC. It encodes CASSISFLENNEQFF. The gene calls are TRBV19 and TRBJ2-1, with D uncertain. The V and J ends lost 3 bases and 5 bases respectively, with 14 bases between them. This CDR3 has 15 amino acids. Per germline, CDR1 LNHDA and CDR2 SQIVND (reference sequence).

This sequence joins TRBV10-1 and TRBJ2-1, with D possibly matching TRBD2 (7 bases). Germline V gene data show CDR1 as WNHNN and CDR2 as SYGVQD (reference sequence). V gave up 5 bases and J gave up 9 bases, with 14 bases separating them. This CDR3 is built from 13 residues. CDR3 in amino acids: CASSLGGAGEQFF. The CDR3 coding sequence is TGCGCCAGCAGTCTGGGGGGGGCGGGTGAGCAGTTCTTC.

The genes are TRBV7-2 and TRBJ1-5, with D tentatively TRBD1 (5 bases). Germline CDR1 reads SGHTA; CDR2 reads FQGNSA. The CDR3 length is 15 residues. The V end lost 1 base, the J end lost 4 bases, and 11 bases lay between the germline ends. The CDR3 nucleotides read TGTGCCAGCAGCTTAGTGCAGGGTTCTAATCAGCCCCAGCATTTT. Protein: CASSLVQGSNQPQHF.

J is TRBJ2-1 and V is TRBV19; tentative D call: TRBD2 (5 bases). V dropped 6 bases and J dropped 0 bases, with 12 bases sitting between them. There are 15 residues in the CDR3. CDR1 and CDR2 (germline): LNHDA, SQIVND (reference sequence). CDR3 region: CASRREGYSYNEQFF. DNA of the CDR3: TGTGCCAGTAGGCGTGAGGGTTACTCCTACAATGAGCAGTTCTTC.